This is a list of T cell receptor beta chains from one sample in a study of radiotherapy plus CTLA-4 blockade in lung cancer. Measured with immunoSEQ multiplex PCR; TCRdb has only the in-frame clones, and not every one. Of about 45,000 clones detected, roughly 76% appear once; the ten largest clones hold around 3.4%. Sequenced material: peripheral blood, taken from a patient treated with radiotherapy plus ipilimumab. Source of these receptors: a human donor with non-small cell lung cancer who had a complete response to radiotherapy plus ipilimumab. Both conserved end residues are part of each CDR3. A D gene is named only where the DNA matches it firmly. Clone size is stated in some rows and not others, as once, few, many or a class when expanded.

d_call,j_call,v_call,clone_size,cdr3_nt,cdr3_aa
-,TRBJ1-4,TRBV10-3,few,TGTGCCATCGGTCAGGGGTCTGGTGAAAAACTGTTTTTT,CAIGQGSGEKLFF
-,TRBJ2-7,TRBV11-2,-,TGTGCCAGCAGCTTAGAATTGGGACACAAAGGGTACGAGCAGTACTTC,CASSLELGHKGYEQYF
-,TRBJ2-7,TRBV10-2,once,TGCGCCAGTTCGACGGACTCCGGTGGAGAGCAGTACTTC,CASSTDSGGEQYF
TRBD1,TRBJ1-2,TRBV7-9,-,TGTGCCAGCAGCCTTCGGGACAGCTTAAACTATGGCTACACCTTC,CASSLRDSLNYGYTF
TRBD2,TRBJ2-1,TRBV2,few,TGTGCCAGCAGTGAATTGACCCTGGGACTAGCGGGAGAGGGTGAGCAGTTCTTC,CASSELTLGLAGEGEQFF
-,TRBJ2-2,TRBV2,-,TGTGCCGTACCTCCGGGACACGGCAACACCGGGGAGCTGTTTTTT,CAVPPGHGNTGELFF
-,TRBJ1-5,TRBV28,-,TGTGCCAGCAGTTTGGGGGGGGCCAGCAATCAGCCCCAGCATTTT,CASSLGGASNQPQHF
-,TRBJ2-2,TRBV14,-,TGTGCCAGCAGCCAAGTCACAGCCGGGGAGCTGTTTTTT,CASSQVTAGELFF
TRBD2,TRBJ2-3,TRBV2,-,TGTGCCAGCAGGCAGGGCGGGAGGTCTTACACAGATACGCAGTATTTT,CASRQGGRSYTDTQYF
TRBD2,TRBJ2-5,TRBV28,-,TGTGCCAGCAGTTTTTGCCGACTAGCGGGAGGAGGAGGGGAGACCCAGTACTTC,CASSFCRLAGGGGETQYF
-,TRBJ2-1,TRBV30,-,TGTGCCTGGAGTCCCCCTCGAGCAAACTACAATGAGCAGTTCTTC,CAWSPPRANYNEQFF
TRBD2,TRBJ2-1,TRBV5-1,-,TGCGCCAGCAGCTTCCTAGCGGGAAGTGGTGAGCAGTTCTTC,CASSFLAGSGEQFF
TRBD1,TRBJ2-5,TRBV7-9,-,TGTGCCAGCGCAGGGGGCGGAGAGACCCAGTACTTC,CASAGGGETQYF
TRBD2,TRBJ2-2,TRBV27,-,TGTGCCAGCAATCCTTACGGGAGGGCCTATACCGGGGAGCTGTTTTTT,CASNPYGRAYTGELFF
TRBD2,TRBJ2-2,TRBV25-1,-,TGTGCCAGCAGTCCCCTTGGACTAGCGGGAGATAGGACCGGGGAGCTGTTTTTT,CASSPLGLAGDRTGELFF
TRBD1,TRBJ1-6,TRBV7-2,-,TGTGCCAGCAGCTTACCGTCCGGGACAGGGAGAACACCCCTCCACTTT,CASSLPSGTGRTPLHF
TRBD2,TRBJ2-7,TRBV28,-,TGTGCCAGCAGCCGATGGAGTAGCGGGAGAGGCGAGCAGTACTTC,CASSRWSSGRGEQYF
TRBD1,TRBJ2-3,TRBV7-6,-,TGTGCCAGCAGCTCCTGGACAGGGACAGATACGCAGTATTTT,CASSSWTGTDTQYF
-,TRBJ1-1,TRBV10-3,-,TGTGCCATCAGTGAGCTCCCCGGTGAAATGAACACTGAAGCTTTCTTT,CAISELPGEMNTEAFF
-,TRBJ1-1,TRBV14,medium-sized,TGTGCCAGCAGTGCTAGTTTGAACACTGAAGCTTTCTTT,CASSASLNTEAFF
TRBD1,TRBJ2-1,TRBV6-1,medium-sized,TGTGCCAGCAGTGGATCCGGACAGGGCCTTAAGCAGTTCTTC,CASSGSGQGLKQFF
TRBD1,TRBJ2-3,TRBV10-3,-,TGTGCCATCAGTGACCCGGGACAGGGCACAGATACGCAGTATTTT,CAISDPGQGTDTQYF
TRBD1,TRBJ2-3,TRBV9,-,TGTGCCAGCAGCGCCATCGGGGGGACAGGGCCAGATACGCAGTATTTT,CASSAIGGTGPDTQYF
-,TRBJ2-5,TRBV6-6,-,TGTGCCAGCAGTTACTCGAGTTGGGAGGAACAAGAGACCCAGTACTTC,CASSYSSWEEQETQYF
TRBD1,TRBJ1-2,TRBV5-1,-,TGCGCCAGCAGCTCCGGTACGACAGGGGTCTATGGCTACACCTTC,CASSSGTTGVYGYTF
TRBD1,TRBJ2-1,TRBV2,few,TGTGCCAGCAAGGGGTTGGACAGGGGGCTCAATGAGCAGTTCTTC,CASKGLDRGLNEQFF
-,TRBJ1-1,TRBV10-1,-,TGCGCCAGCAGTGCCTCAGGGAACACTGAAGCTTTCTTT,CASSASGNTEAFF
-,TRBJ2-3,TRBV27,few,TGTGCCAGCAGTTTTTCGGATACGCAGTATTTT,CASSFSDTQYF
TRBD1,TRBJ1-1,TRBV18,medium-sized,TGTGCCAGCCACCAGGGACAGGGGACTGAAGCTTTCTTT,CASHQGQGTEAFF
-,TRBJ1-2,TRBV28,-,TGTGCCAGCAGTTTAGTGGGGGGGACTAACTATGGCTACACCTTC,CASSLVGGTNYGYTF
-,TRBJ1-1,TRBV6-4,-,TGTGCCAGCAGTGCGAATGGGGAGGTGGGTGAAGCTTTCTTT,CASSANGEVGEAFF
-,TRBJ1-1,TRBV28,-,TGTGCCAGCAGTTCCGAGGACAGACCGAACACTGAAGCTTTCTTT,CASSSEDRPNTEAFF
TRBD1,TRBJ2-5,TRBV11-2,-,TGTGCCAGCAGCCAGGACAGGGGGCACGAGACCCAGTACTTC,CASSQDRGHETQYF
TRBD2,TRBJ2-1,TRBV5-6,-,TGTGCCAGCAGCCCCCGGGGGACTAGCTCCTACAATGAGCAGTTCTTC,CASSPRGTSSYNEQFF
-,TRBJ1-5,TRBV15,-,TGTGCCACCAGCAGAACAGGGTGGCCCCAGCATTTT,CATSRTGWPQHF
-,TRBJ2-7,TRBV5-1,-,TGCGCCAGCAGCTTAGGGGCACTAACCTACGAGCAGTACTTC,CASSLGALTYEQYF
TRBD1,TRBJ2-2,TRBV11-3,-,TGTGCCAGCAGCTTAAACAGGGGGGTCACCGGGGAGCTGTTTTTT,CASSLNRGVTGELFF
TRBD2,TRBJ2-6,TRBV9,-,TGTGCCAGCACCGTCGGGGGGACCACAACTGGGGCCAACGTCCTGACTTTC,CASTVGGTTTGANVLTF
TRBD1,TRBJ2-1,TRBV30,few,TGTGCCTGGAGAGGGTGGGACAGGAAATACGATGAGCAGTTCTTC,CAWRGWDRKYDEQFF
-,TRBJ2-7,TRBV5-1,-,TGCGCCAGCAGCTGGGGGGAGACCTACGAGCAGTACTTC,CASSWGETYEQYF
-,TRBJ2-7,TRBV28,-,TGTGCCAGCCCCCGAGGGGGGGGAGCCTACGAGCAGTACTTC,CASPRGGGAYEQYF
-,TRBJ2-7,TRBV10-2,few,TGCGCCAGCAGTGGGAACAGCTACGAGCAGTACTTC,CASSGNSYEQYF
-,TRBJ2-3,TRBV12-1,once,TGTGCCAGCAGCTTTGACGACTCCGGGACTAGCGGCACAGATACGCAGTATTTT,CASSFDDSGTSGTDTQYF
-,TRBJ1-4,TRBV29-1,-,TGCAGCGTTGAGAAGGACAGTCTCGTTGCCAATGAAAAACTGTTTTTT,CSVEKDSLVANEKLFF
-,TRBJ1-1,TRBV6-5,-,TGTGCCAGCAGTTACAGGGGTCGGAACACTGAAGCTTTCTTT,CASSYRGRNTEAFF
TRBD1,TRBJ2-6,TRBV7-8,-,TGTGCCAGCAGCTTAGCGGGCAGGGGGCCTTCTGGGGCCAACGTCCTGACTTTC,CASSLAGRGPSGANVLTF
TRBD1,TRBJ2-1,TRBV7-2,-,TGTGCCAGCATACAGACAGGGGCTGTGGTAGTCAATGAGCAGTTCTTC,CASIQTGAVVVNEQFF
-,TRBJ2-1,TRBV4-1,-,TGCGCCAGCAGCTCCAGGGCAGCCCTAGTCTCAAACAATGAGCAGTTCTTC,CASSSRAALVSNNEQFF
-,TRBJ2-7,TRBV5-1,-,TGCGCCAGCAGCTTGGTTCAGGGAAGCCCCTACGAGCAGTACTTC,CASSLVQGSPYEQYF
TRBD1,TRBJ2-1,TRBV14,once,TGTGCCAGCAGCCAACACGGTAGACAGGGATATGTTGAGCAGTTCTTC,CASSQHGRQGYVEQFF
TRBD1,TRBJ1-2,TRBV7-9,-,TGTGCCAGCAGCCAGGACAGGGTGTATGGCTACACCTTC,CASSQDRVYGYTF
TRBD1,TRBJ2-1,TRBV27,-,TGTGCCAGCAGTGGGGACAGGGCCATCTACAATGAGCAGTTCTTC,CASSGDRAIYNEQFF
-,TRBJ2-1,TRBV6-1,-,TGTGCCAGCAGTGGACTTCTTGTGGTTCAGTTCTTC,CASSGLLVVQFF
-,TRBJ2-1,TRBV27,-,TGTGCCAGCAGTCCCCAGGGCCGGTACAATGAGCAGTTCTTC,CASSPQGRYNEQFF